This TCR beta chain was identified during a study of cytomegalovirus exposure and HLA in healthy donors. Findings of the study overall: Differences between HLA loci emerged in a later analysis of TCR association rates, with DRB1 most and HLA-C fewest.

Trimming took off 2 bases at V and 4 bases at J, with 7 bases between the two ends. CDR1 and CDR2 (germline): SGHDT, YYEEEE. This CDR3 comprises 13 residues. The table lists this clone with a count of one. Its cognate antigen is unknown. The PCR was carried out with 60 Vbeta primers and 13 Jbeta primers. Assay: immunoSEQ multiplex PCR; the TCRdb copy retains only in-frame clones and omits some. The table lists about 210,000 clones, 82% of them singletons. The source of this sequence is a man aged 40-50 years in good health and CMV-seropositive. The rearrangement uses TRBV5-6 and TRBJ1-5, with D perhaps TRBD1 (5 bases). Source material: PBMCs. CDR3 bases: TGTGCCAGCAGCTTCGGGGGGAATCAGCCCCAGCATTTT. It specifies CASSFGGNQPQHF.